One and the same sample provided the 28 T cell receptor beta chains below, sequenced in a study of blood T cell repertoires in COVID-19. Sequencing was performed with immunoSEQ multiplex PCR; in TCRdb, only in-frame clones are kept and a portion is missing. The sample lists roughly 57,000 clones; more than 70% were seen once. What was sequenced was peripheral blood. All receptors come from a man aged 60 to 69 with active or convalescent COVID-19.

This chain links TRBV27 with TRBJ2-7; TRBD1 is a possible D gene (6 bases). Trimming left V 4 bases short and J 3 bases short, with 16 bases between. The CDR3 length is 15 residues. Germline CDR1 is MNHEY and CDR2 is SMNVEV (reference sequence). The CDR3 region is CASSSSTLGHYEQYF. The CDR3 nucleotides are TGTGCCAGCAGTTCTAGTACGTTGGGACACTACGAGCAGTACTTC.

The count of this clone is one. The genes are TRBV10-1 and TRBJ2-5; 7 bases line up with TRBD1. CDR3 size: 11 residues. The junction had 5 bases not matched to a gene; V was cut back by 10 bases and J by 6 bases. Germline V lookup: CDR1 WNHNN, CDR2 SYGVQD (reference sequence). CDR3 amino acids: CANHRGQTQYF. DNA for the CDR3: TGCGCCAACCACAGGGGCCAGACCCAGTACTTC.

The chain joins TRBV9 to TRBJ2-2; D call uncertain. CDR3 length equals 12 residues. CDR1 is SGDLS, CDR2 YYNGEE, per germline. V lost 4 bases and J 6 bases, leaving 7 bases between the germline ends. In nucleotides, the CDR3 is TGTGCCAGCAGCCTAATTTCCGGGGAGCTGTTTTTT. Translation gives CASSLISGELFF.

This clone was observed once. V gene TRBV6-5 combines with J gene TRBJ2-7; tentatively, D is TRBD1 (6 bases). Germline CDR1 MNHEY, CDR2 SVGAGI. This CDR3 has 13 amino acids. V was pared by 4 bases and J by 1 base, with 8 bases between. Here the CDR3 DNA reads TGTGCCAGCAGTTTCGGACAGTCCTACGAGCAGTACTTC. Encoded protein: CASSFGQSYEQYF.

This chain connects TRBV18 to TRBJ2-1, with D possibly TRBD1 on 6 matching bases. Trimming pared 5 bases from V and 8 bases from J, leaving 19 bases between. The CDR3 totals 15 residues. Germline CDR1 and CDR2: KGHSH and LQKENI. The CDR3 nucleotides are TGTGCCAGCTCAAAAGCTACGGGGACAACCGATGAGCAGTTCTTC. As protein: CASSKATGTTDEQFF.

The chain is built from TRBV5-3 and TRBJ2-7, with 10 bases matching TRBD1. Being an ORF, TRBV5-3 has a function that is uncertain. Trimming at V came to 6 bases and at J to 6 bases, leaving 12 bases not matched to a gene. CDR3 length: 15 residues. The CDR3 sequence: CARIVSGTGAREQYF. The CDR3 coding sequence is TGTGCCAGAATCGTCTCCGGGACAGGGGCCCGCGAGCAGTACTTC.

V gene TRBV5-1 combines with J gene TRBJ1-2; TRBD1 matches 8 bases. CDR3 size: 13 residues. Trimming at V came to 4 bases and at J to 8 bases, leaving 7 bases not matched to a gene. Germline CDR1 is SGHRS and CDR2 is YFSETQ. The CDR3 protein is CASSMDRVRGYTF. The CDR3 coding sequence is TGCGCCAGCAGCATGGACAGGGTGCGAGGCTACACCTTC.

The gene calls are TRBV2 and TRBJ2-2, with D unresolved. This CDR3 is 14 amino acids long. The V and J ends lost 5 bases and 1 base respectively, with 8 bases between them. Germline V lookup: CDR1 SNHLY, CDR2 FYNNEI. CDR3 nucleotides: TGTGCCAGCAGTTCTCAGAAGAACACCGGGGAGCTGTTTTTT. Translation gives CASSSQKNTGELFF.

Here the CDR3 reads CASSLGGAGNTEAFF. The CDR3 DNA follows: TGTGCCAGCAGCTTGGGAGGTGCGGGGAACACTGAAGCTTTCTTT. This chain connects TRBV5-4 to TRBJ1-1; D remains ambiguous. This CDR3 is built from 15 residues. Germline CDR1 is SGHNT and CDR2 is YYREEE (reference sequence). Trimming pared 0 bases from V and 1 base from J, leaving 10 bases between.

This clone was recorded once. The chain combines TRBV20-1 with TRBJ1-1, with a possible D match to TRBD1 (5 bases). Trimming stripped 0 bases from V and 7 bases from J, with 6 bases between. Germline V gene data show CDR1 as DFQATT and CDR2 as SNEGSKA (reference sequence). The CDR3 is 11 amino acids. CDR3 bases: TGCAGTGCTAGAGAGGGGGGTGAAGCTTTCTTT. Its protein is CSAREGGEAFF.

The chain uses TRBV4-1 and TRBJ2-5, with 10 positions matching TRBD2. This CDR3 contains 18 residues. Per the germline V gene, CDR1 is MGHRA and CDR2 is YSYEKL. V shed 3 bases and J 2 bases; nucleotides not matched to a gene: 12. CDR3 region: CASSHQALAGGVQETQYF. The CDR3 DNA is TGCGCCAGCAGCCACCAAGCCTTAGCGGGGGGCGTTCAAGAGACCCAGTACTTC.

The CDR3: CASSGSGTSNTGELFF. The CDR3 nucleotides read TGTGCCAGCAGCGGATCCGGGACTTCGAACACCGGGGAGCTGTTTTTT. V is TRBV5-6 and J is TRBJ2-2; D is perhaps TRBD2 (6 bases). V was cut by 4 bases and J by 0 bases, with 13 bases left in between. CDR3 size: 16 residues. Germline loops: CDR1 SGHDT, CDR2 YYEEEE.

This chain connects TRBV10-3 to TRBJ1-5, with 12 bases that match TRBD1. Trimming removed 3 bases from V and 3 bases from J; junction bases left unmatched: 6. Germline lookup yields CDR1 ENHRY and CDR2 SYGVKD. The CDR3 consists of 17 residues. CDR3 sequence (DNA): TGTGCCATCAGTGACACGGGGACAGGGGGCGCCAATCAGCCCCAGCATTTT. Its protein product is CAISDTGTGGANQPQHF.

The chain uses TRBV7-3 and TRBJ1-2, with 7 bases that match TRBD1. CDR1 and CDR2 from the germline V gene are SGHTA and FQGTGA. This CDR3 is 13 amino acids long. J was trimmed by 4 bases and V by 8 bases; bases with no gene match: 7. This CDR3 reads CASRDSKFYGYTF. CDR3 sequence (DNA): TGTGCCAGCCGGGACAGCAAATTCTATGGCTACACCTTC. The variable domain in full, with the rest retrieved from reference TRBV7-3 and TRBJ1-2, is GAGVSQTPSNKVTEKGKYVELRCDPISGHTALYWYRQSLGQGPEFLIYFQGTGAADDSGLPNDRFFAVRPEGSVSTLKIQRTERGDSAVYLCASRDSKFYGYTFGSGTRLTVV.

DNA of the CDR3: TGTGCCAGCACCCGCAACAGCCACTATAATTCACCCCTCCACTTT. It is translated as CASTRNSHYNSPLHF. The chain employs TRBV7-9 and TRBJ1-6, with D uncertain. This CDR3 has 15 residues. The germline gives CDR1 SEHNR, CDR2 FQNEAQ (reference sequence). V was shortened by 7 bases and J by 3 bases, with 13 bases between the two germline ends.

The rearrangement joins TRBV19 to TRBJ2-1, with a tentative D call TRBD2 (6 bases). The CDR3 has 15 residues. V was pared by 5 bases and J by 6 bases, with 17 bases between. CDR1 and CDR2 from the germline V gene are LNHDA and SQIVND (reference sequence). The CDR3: CASSPPGLGGNEQFF. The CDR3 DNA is TGTGCCAGTAGTCCACCGGGCTTGGGAGGCAATGAGCAGTTCTTC.

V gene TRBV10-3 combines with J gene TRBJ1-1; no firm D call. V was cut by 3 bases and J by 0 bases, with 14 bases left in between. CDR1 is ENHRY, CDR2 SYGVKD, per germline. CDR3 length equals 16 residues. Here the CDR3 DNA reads TGTGCCATCAGTGATAAAGCGCAGCTACTGAACACTGAAGCTTTCTTT. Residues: CAISDKAQLLNTEAFF.

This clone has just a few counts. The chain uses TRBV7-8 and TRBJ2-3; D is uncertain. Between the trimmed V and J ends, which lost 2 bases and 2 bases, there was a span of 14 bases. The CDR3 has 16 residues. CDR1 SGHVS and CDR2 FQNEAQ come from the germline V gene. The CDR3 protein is CASSLSNPIPTDTQYF. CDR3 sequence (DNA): TGTGCCAGCAGCTTAAGCAACCCAATTCCCACAGATACGCAGTATTTT.

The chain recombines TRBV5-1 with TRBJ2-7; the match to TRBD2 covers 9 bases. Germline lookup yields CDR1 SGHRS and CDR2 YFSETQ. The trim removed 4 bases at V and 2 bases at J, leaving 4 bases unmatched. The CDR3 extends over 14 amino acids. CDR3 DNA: TGCGCCAGCAGCAATAGCGGGGGTGCCTACGAGCAGTACTTC. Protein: CASSNSGGAYEQYF.

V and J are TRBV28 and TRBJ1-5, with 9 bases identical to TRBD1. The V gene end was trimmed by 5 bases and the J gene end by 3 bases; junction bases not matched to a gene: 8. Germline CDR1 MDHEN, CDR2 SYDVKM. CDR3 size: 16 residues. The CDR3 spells CASSVGQGAANQPQHF. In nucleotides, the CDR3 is TGTGCCAGCAGTGTGGGACAGGGAGCGGCCAATCAGCCCCAGCATTTT.

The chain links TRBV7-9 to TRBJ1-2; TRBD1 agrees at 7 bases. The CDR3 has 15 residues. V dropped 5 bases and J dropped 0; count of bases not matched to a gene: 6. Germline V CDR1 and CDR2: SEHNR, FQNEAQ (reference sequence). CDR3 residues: CASSPPGTANYGYTF. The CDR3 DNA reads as TGTGCCAGCAGCCCCCCCGGGACAGCTAACTATGGCTACACCTTC.

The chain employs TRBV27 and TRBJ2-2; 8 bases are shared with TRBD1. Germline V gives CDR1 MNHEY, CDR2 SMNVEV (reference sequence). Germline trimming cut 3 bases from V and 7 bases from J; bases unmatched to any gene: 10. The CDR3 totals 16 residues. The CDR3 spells CASSFHPGTGVGELFF. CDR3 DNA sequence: TGTGCCAGCAGTTTTCATCCCGGGACAGGTGTCGGGGAGCTGTTTTTT.

The CDR3 DNA reads as TGTGCCAGCAGCTCAACAGGGACCGGACGTTCACCCCTCCACTTT. This gives the protein CASSSTGTGRSPLHF. This chain uses TRBV3-1 (or the pseudogene TRBV3-2) with TRBJ1-6; D is possibly TRBD1 (6 bases). This CDR3 region has 15 residues. Trimming left V 5 bases short and J 9 bases short, with 17 bases between. CDR1 and CDR2 from the germline V gene are LGHDT and YNNKEL (reference sequence).

This CDR3 is CASSSSGRVNIQYF. In nucleotides, the CDR3 is TGTGCCAGCAGTTCCAGCGGGAGGGTAAACATTCAGTACTTC. This chain links TRBV2 with TRBJ2-4; 10 bases map to TRBD2. Per the germline V gene, CDR1 is SNHLY and CDR2 is FYNNEI. The CDR3 spans 14 residues. Trimming took 5 bases from V and 6 from J; bases not matched to a gene: 4.

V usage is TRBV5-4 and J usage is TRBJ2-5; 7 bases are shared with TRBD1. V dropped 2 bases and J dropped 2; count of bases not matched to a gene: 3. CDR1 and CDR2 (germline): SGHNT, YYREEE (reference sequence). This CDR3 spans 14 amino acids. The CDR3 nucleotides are TGTGCCAGCAGCTTTGGACAGGAGCAAGAGACCCAGTACTTC. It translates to CASSFGQEQETQYF.

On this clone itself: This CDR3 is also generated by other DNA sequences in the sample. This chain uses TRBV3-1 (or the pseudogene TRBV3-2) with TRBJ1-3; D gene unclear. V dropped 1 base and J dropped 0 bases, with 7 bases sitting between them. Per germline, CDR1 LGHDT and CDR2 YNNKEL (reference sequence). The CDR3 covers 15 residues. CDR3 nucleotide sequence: TGTGCCAGCAGCCAAGTTGGCAGCTCTGGAAACACCATATATTTT. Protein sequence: CASSQVGSSGNTIYF.

The CDR3 reads CASSGQGARDTEAFF. CDR3 coding DNA: TGTGCCAGCAGCGGACAGGGGGCGCGGGACACTGAAGCTTTCTTT. This chain uses TRBV5-4 with TRBJ1-1; 11 bases agree with TRBD1. Per germline, CDR1 SGHNT and CDR2 YYREEE (reference sequence). The CDR3 is made up of 15 amino acids. The trim removed 4 bases at V and 3 bases at J, leaving 5 bases unmatched. Combining the CDR3 with reference TRBV5-4 and TRBJ1-1 gives the whole variable domain ETGVTQSPTHLIKTRGQQVTLRCSSQSGHNTVSWYQQALGQGPQFIFQYYREEENGRGNFPPRFSGLQFPNYSSELNVNALELDDSALYLCASSGQGARDTEAFFGQGTRLTVV.

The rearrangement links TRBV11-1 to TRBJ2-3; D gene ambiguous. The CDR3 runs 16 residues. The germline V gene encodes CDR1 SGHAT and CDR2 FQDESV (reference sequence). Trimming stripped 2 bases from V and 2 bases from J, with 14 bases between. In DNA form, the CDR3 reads TGTGCCAGCAGCTTAAGGCTGACAAACCCCACAGATACGCAGTATTTT. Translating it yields CASSLRLTNPTDTQYF.